Presented here are 28 T cell receptor beta chains from one specimen sequenced in a study of T cells in Graves' hyperthyroidism and ophthalmopathy. The investigators amplified TCR beta CDR3 regions from RNA transcripts. In the first-round RT-PCR of the TCR CDR3, the HTBI primer set was used. MiXCR, applied by TCRdb to the multiplex PCR reads, yields one record per CDR3 protein. The repertoire holds approximately 560,000 distinct CDR3 sequences, just over 45% seen once, with about 7.8% in the top ten. Sample: peripheral blood or thyroid tissue (not recorded which). The receptors derive from a woman aged 18-30 years with Graves' hyperthyroidism.

This chain links TRBV7-2 with TRBJ1-4, with D possibly TRBD1 on 6 matching bases. Per germline, CDR1 SGHTA and CDR2 FQGNSA. The germline V and J ends were trimmed by 4 bases and 8 bases, with 17 bases remaining between them. This CDR3 has 15 residues. CDR3 sequence reads: CASSSPKGVEEKLFF. The CDR3 coding sequence is TGTGCCAGCAGCTCCCCCAAGGGGGTAGAAGAAAAACTGTTTTTT.

About this clonotype itself: This may be a read error: a much more frequent sequence differs by one nucleotide. The genes are TRBV2 and TRBJ1-2; a weak D match, TRBD1 (5 bases). The CDR3 extends over 13 amino acids. V shed 4 bases and J shed 5 bases, with 11 bases lying between them. In germline, CDR1 is SNHLY, CDR2 FYNNEI. CDR3 nucleotide sequence: TGTGCCAGCAGTGGGGGCGTTGGATATGGCTACACCTTC. Protein: CASSGGVGYGYTF.

This clonotype was recorded only once. This likely comes from a read error, as the CDR3 has no conserved phenylalanine or tryptophan at its end. Because the CDR3's place on the DNA is in doubt, the DNA is left out and the CDR3 is given as listed by TCRdb. The rearrangement links TRBV24-1 to TRBJ2-2; the listed D gene, TRBD2, was not tested against the DNA. Germline values: CDR1 KGHDR, CDR2 SFDVKD. Termini included, the CDR3 measures 11 amino acids. CDR3 protein: CATSRLAGAEG.

Ten or more counts support this clonotype. The chain combines TRBV2 with TRBJ2-7, with TRBD2 matching over 9 bases. Losses at the gene ends were 7 bases for V and 4 bases for J; bases not matched to a gene: 8. Germline V gene sequence: CDR1 SNHLY, CDR2 FYNNEI. The CDR3 extends over 14 amino acids. Here the CDR3 DNA reads TGTGCCAGCACAAGAGCGGGAGGTCAGTACGAGCAGTACTTC. Protein: CASTRAGGQYEQYF.

Details on this clonotype: Germline and junction disagree at one end, which may indicate a read error. The chain is built from TRBV10-3 and TRBJ2-3; D gene unclear. The germline gives CDR1 ENHRY, CDR2 SYGVKD. This CDR3 is built from 14 residues. The CDR3 loop is CASSALTSTDTQYF. Here the CDR3 DNA reads TGTGCCAGCAGTGCGCTGACTAGCACAGATACGCAGTATTTT.

A remark on this clonotype: Because it lacks the conserved phenylalanine or tryptophan at the end, this CDR3 is likely a read error. No DNA is shown, since the ends of the CDR3 on it are uncertain; the CDR3 is the one TCRdb lists. The V call is TRBV7-2, the J call TRBJ1-1; the D call TRBD1 from the table was never checked on the DNA. Germline CDR1 and CDR2: SGHTA and FQGNSA. The CDR3 length is 12 residues, termini included. The CDR3: CASSLGGASAFI.

The rearrangement links TRBV5-1 to TRBJ2-5; a possible D gene is TRBD2 (5 bases). V lost 3 bases, J lost 7 bases, and 10 bases lay in between. The CDR3 is 12 amino acids. Germline V gene lookup returns CDR1 SGHRS and CDR2 YFSETQ. DNA for the CDR3: TGCGCCAGCAGCTATGAAGAGGGGACCCAGTACTTC. The encoded protein is CASSYEEGTQYF. Full variable domain (rest looked up from reference TRBV5-1 and TRBJ2-5): KAGVTQTPRYLIKTRGQQVTLSCSPISGHRSVSWYQQTPGQGLQFLFEYFSETQRNKGNFPGRFSGRQFSNSRSEMNVSTLELGDSALYLCASSYEEGTQYFGPGTRLLVL.

On this clonotype: This may arise from a read error, as a much more abundant clone is one base away. The rearrangement joins TRBV11-2 to TRBJ2-6; 7 bases map to TRBD2. This CDR3 is built from 15 residues. V lost 6 bases and J lost 5; bases outside the gene matches: 7. Germline V CDR1 and CDR2: SGHAT, FQNNGV. The CDR3: CASRPAGTRANVLTF. The CDR3 DNA sequence: TGTGCCAGCAGGCCAGCAGGGACTAGGGCCAACGTCCTGACTTTC.

This clonotype was seen ten or more times. The CDR3 DNA sequence: TGCAGCGTGAGACCCGCTAGGGCCTCCTACGAGCAGTACTTC. Translated, it gives CSVRPARASYEQYF. The V and J genes are TRBV29-1 and TRBJ2-7, with D uncertain. V was trimmed by 6 bases and J by 0 bases, leaving 15 bases between them. The CDR3 spans 14 residues. Germline CDR1 SQVTM, CDR2 ANQGSEA.

This clonotype came up many times. This chain connects TRBV7-3 to TRBJ2-5, with D possibly matching TRBD1 (5 bases). Germline V CDR1 and CDR2: SGHTA, FQGTGA. Trimming stripped 1 base from V and 6 bases from J, with 12 bases between. The CDR3 has 14 amino acids. CDR3 bases: TGTGCCAGCAGCTTAATGGCAGGGTTGCAGACCCAGTACTTC. Translated: CASSLMAGLQTQYF.

V is TRBV7-2 and J is TRBJ2-7; D gene ambiguous. The CDR3 loop spans 13 amino acids. Germline CDR1 reads SGHTA; CDR2 reads FQGNSA. Deletions cut 6 bases from V and 0 bases from J, with 9 bases between. The CDR3 loop reads CASSELSSYEQYF. CDR3 coding DNA: TGTGCCAGCAGTGAGCTATCCTCCTACGAGCAGTACTTC.

This clonotype was seen more than once but under ten times. V gene TRBV7-6 combines with J gene TRBJ1-3; D remains unclear. Germline CDR1 SGHVS, CDR2 FNYEAQ. The CDR3 has 17 residues. V was clipped by 4 bases and J by 0 bases, with 16 bases between them. In nucleotides, the CDR3 is TGTGCCAGCAGCTCCAGGACCGCATCCGACTCTGGAAACACCATATATTTT. It is translated as CASSSRTASDSGNTIYF.

The chain is built from TRBV2 and TRBJ2-7, with D possibly being TRBD1 (6 bases). CDR1 and CDR2 (germline): SNHLY, FYNNEI. The CDR3 length is 14 residues. V was trimmed by 2 bases and J by 5 bases, leaving 13 bases between them. The CDR3 reads CASSERDKRDEQYF. The CDR3 DNA is TGTGCCAGCAGTGAACGGGACAAACGGGACGAGCAGTACTTC.

In the case of this clonotype: The junction differs from germline at one of its ends, possibly a read error. The chain employs TRBV6-1 and TRBJ2-6, with 7 bases aligning to TRBD1. The CDR3 runs 12 residues. Germline V lookup: CDR1 MNHNS, CDR2 SASEGT. The CDR3 spells CASSDRESTEAF. The CDR3 DNA follows: TGTGCCAGTAGTGACAGGGAGAGCACTGAAGCTTTC.

The V and J genes are TRBV6-5 and TRBJ2-2; tentatively, D is TRBD2 (5 bases). The CDR3 spans 11 residues. Trimming took off 8 bases at V and 4 bases at J, with 5 bases between the two ends. Per germline, CDR1 MNHEY and CDR2 SVGAGI. This CDR3 reads CASEGTGELFF. The CDR3 DNA is TGTGCCAGCGAGGGCACCGGGGAGCTGTTTTTT.

This clonotype was seen ten or more times. The genes are TRBV19 and TRBJ1-1; D possibly corresponds to TRBD1 (5 bases). CDR1 and CDR2 (germline): LNHDA, SQIVND (reference sequence). V gave up 3 bases and J gave up 7 bases, with 12 bases separating them. There are 13 residues in the CDR3. The CDR3 region is CASSIPWQGEAFF. The CDR3 bases are TGTGCCAGTAGTATCCCATGGCAGGGTGAAGCTTTCTTT.

The rearrangement joins TRBV5-5 to TRBJ1-5, with TRBD1 matching 8 bases. Looked up from germline, CDR1 is SGHKS and CDR2 is YYEKEE (reference sequence). This CDR3 has 16 residues. The ends lost 4 bases at V and 1 base at J; junction bases unmatched: 7. CDR3 loop: CASSHGQGGSNQPQHF. CDR3 DNA: TGTGCCAGCAGCCACGGACAGGGAGGGAGCAATCAGCCCCAGCATTTT.

The chain carries TRBV24-1 and TRBJ1-1, with no clear D. Germline V CDR1 and CDR2: KGHDR, SFDVKD. The CDR3 loop spans 12 amino acids. Trimming left V 3 bases short and J 12 bases short, with 13 bases between. The CDR3 protein is CATSDKSGVPFF. The CDR3 DNA follows: TGTGCCACCAGTGATAAATCTGGGGTCCCTTTCTTT.

The rearrangement uses TRBV6-4 and TRBJ2-2; TRBD2 matches 9 bases. Per the germline V gene, CDR1 is MRHNA and CDR2 is SNTAGT. J was trimmed by 5 bases and V by 6 bases; bases with no gene match: 4. This CDR3 has 14 amino acids. The CDR3 coding sequence is TGTGCCAGCAGGGCGACTAGCGGTACCGGGGAGCTGTTTTTT. As protein: CASRATSGTGELFF.

This clonotype was picked up a small number of times. The CDR3 DNA sequence: TGTGCCAGCAGCCAAGATCCGGGACTCGAGAACACTGAAGCTTTCTTT. Protein product: CASSQDPGLENTEAFF. V and J are TRBV12-3 or TRBV12-4 and TRBJ1-1, with a possible D match to TRBD1 (5 bases). V was trimmed by 6 bases and J by 1 base, leaving 18 bases between them. CDR3 size: 16 residues.

V usage is TRBV2 and J usage is TRBJ1-2; TRBD1 is a possible D gene (5 bases). V was cut by 5 bases and J by 1 base, with 11 bases left in between. Germline CDR1 and CDR2: SNHLY and FYNNEI. This CDR3 comprises 14 residues. The CDR3 DNA reads as TGTGCCAGCAGTCTGGGGCCCTATAACTATGGCTACACCTTC. This encodes CASSLGPYNYGYTF.

A word on this clonotype: Given a much more abundant clone one base away, this may be a read error. V and J are TRBV10-3 and TRBJ1-2, with D possibly matching TRBD1 (5 bases). With 2 bases removed from V and 3 bases from J, the gap between germline ends came to 7 bases. CDR3 length: 13 amino acids. Germline V gives CDR1 ENHRY, CDR2 SYGVKD. The CDR3 loop is CAISETGHYGYTF. The CDR3 DNA follows: TGTGCCATCAGTGAGACAGGTCACTATGGCTACACCTTC.

V and J are TRBV9 and TRBJ1-1; D unclear. V shed 0 bases and J shed 0 bases, with 15 bases lying between them. Germline V gene data show CDR1 as SGDLS and CDR2 as YYNGEE. The CDR3 has 17 amino acids. Written as DNA, the CDR3 is TGTGCCAGCAGCGTAGACCCCATCGGTTCAGTGAACACTGAAGCTTTCTTT. Its translation is CASSVDPIGSVNTEAFF. Looking up the rest from reference TRBV9 and TRBJ1-1 gives the full variable domain: DSGVTQTPKHLITATGQRVTLRCSPRSGDLSVYWYQQSLDQGLQFLIQYYNGEERAKGNILERFSAQQFPDLHSELNLSSLELGDSALYFCASSVDPIGSVNTEAFFGQGTRLTVV.

The rearrangement joins TRBV9 to TRBJ2-7; a weak D match, TRBD2 (6 bases). TRBJ2-1 matches the DNA end more closely, so the J call is doubtful. The CDR3 runs to 12 residues. The V gene's germline CDR1 is SGDLS and CDR2 YYNGEE. CDR3 coding DNA: TGTGCCAGCCGCGGCATCGGGGGTGAGCAGTTCTTC. This translates into CASRGIGGEQFF.

About this clonotype itself: Relative to the germline gene, one junction end is altered; a read error may explain this. This chain joins TRBV25-1 and TRBJ1-1, with a possible D match to TRBD1 (5 bases). Germline-derived CDR1 and CDR2 are MGHDK and SYGVNS. The CDR3 extends over 17 amino acids. DNA of the CDR3: TGTGCCAGCAGTGAATTTCGGGCAGGGCAAATGAACACTGAAGCCTTCTTT. As protein: CASSEFRAGQMNTEAFF.

For this clonotype: The missing conserved phenylalanine or tryptophan at the end of this CDR3 makes a read error likely. The chain is built from TRBV7-2 and TRBJ1-1; TRBD1 aligns across 8 bases. CDR3 length: 15 residues. Germline trimming cut 1 base from V and 3 bases from J; bases unmatched to any gene: 4. Germline CDR1 reads SGHTA; CDR2 reads FQGNSA. CDR3 nucleotides: TGTGCCAGCAGCTTAGTCGGGACAGGTTACACTGAAGCTTTCTTA. Protein sequence: CASSLVGTGYTEAFL.

The V gene is TRBV12-3 or TRBV12-4, the J gene TRBJ1-4; no reliable D call. Trimming removed 4 bases from V and 6 bases from J, with 12 bases in between. The CDR3 consists of 14 residues. CDR3 sequence: CASSWRFTDEKLFF. The DNA for the CDR3 is TGTGCCAGCAGTTGGCGATTTACGGATGAAAAACTGTTTTTT.

The CDR3 region has the DNA TGTGCCAGCAACATGAGCCCTGACACCGGGGAGCTGTTTTTT. Translating gives CASNMSPDTGELFF. The chain recombines TRBV7-9 with TRBJ2-2; no firm D call. V was pared by 7 bases and J by 3 bases, with 12 bases between. The CDR3 contains 14 residues. CDR1 is SEHNR, CDR2 FQNEAQ, per germline (reference sequence).